The 7 T cell receptor beta chains reported below all come from one sample, sequenced in a study of identical twins. TCRdb processed the 5' RACE reads anew with MiXCR; each CDR3 protein has one entry. The top ten hold 10% of the sample, which has over 200,000 distinct CDR3 sequences, about 10% seen once. The sequencing input was memory T cells sorted from blood. These receptors came from a man aged 45 to 65 in good health.

This clonotype has ten or more counts. This chain uses TRBV20-1 with TRBJ2-1, with 8 bases matching TRBD1. Germline trimming cut 3 bases from V and 3 bases from J; bases unmatched to any gene: 7. The CDR3 has 15 residues. CDR1 and CDR2 (germline): DFQATT, SNEGSKA (reference sequence). The CDR3 protein is CSARTRQGYYNEQFF. The CDR3 DNA sequence: TGCAGTGCTAGGACGCGACAGGGGTACTACAATGAGCAGTTCTTC.

CDR3 sequence (DNA): TGTGCCAGCAGTCCAAGCGGGGGGCGGCGTGAGCAGTTCTTC. The encoded protein is CASSPSGGRREQFF. The genes are TRBV12-3 or TRBV12-4 and TRBJ2-1, with 9 bases that match TRBD2. With V trimmed by 5 bases and J by 9 bases, 8 bases remained unmatched. This CDR3 spans 14 amino acids.

This clonotype was found a few times. The chain joins TRBV9 to TRBJ2-7; unclear D gene. Germline CDR1 and CDR2: SGDLS and YYNGEE. The CDR3 is made up of 13 amino acids. Trimming stripped 2 bases from V and 2 bases from J, with 8 bases between. The CDR3 sequence is CASSVGPTYEQYF. CDR3 bases: TGTGCCAGCAGCGTCGGACCCACCTACGAGCAGTACTTC.

The rearrangement joins TRBV20-1 to TRBJ1-1, with no clear D. This CDR3 is built from 11 residues. Trimming took off 3 bases at V and 13 bases at J, with 15 bases between the two ends. Per the germline V gene, CDR1 is DFQATT and CDR2 is SNEGSKA (reference sequence). The CDR3 sequence: CSASWGIFYFF. The CDR3 region has the DNA TGCAGTGCTAGTTGGGGAATTTTTTATTTCTTT.

This clonotype was counted ten times or more. The V call is TRBV5-1, the J call TRBJ2-5, with 9 bases lining up with TRBD1. CDR1 is SGHRS and CDR2 is YFSETQ in the germline V gene. V shed 7 bases and J 5 bases; nucleotides not matched to a gene: 12. The CDR3 has 15 residues. The CDR3 here is CASAFTGGVGETQYF. Here the CDR3 DNA reads TGCGCCAGCGCCTTTACAGGGGGCGTGGGGGAGACCCAGTACTTC.

This rearrangement joins TRBV4-2 to TRBJ2-5, with D unresolved. Per germline, CDR1 LGHNA and CDR2 YNFKEQ. Between the trimmed V and J ends, which lost 0 bases and 1 base, there was a span of 9 bases. CDR3 size: 15 residues. This chain's CDR3 is CASSQDDASQETQYF. The CDR3 DNA is TGTGCCAGCAGCCAAGATGACGCTAGCCAAGAGACCCAGTACTTC.

There are many counts of this clonotype. This rearrangement joins TRBV28 to TRBJ1-1; D gene unclear. Per the germline V gene, CDR1 is MDHEN and CDR2 is SYDVKM. V was trimmed by 5 bases and J by 3 bases, leaving 10 bases between them. CDR3 length: 13 residues. CDR3 in amino acids: CASSPTPYTEAFF. In nucleotides, the CDR3 is TGTGCCAGCAGTCCTACCCCCTACACTGAAGCTTTCTTT.